This TCR beta chain was recorded in a study of early T cells in non-severe SARS-CoV-2 infection. The wider study: Chains stayed unpaired after sequencing of bulk RNA from unsorted whole blood.

The study's findings and limits: In VDJdb matching, anti-spike CD8 responses were favored while private and CD4 specificities went missing.

Each single cDNA molecule received a unique molecular identifier. TCRdb processed the 5' RACE reads anew with MiXCR; each CDR3 protein has one entry. Here the sample spans approximately 64,000 distinct CDR3 sequences, roughly a fifth being singletons. As to this clonotype: Its matching antigen is unknown.

Trimming pared 4 bases from V and 5 bases from J, leaving 14 bases between. The germline V gene has CDR1 DFQATT and CDR2 SNEGSKA (reference sequence). CDR3 length: 14 amino acids. This TCR was sampled from an adult who was a healthcare worker with PCR-confirmed SARS-CoV-2 infection or an uninfected control (not recorded which). This specimen consisted of whole blood, obtained at baseline. The chain uses TRBV20-1 and TRBJ1-4, with D possibly matching TRBD1 (5 bases). CDR3 nucleotides: TGCAGTGCTATCAGCCGCCGGGGGAATGAAAAACTGTTTTTT. The encoded protein is CSAISRRGNEKLFF.